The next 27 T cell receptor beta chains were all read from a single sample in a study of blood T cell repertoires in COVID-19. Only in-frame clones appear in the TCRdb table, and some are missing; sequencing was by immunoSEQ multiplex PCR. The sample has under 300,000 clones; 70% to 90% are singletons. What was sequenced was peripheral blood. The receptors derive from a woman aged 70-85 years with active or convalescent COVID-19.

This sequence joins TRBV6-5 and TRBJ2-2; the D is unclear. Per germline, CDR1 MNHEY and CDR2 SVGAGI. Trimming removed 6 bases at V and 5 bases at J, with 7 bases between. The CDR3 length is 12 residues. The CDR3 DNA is TGTGCCAGCAGCGACATTACCGGGGAGCTGTTTTTT. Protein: CASSDITGELFF.

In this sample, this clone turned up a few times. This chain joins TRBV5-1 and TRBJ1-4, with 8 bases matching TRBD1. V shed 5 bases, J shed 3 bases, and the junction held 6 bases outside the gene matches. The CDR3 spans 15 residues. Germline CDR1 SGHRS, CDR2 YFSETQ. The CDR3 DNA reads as TGCGCCAGCAGTGGCAGGGGACAGGCTAATGAAAAACTGTTTTTT. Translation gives CASSGRGQANEKLFF.

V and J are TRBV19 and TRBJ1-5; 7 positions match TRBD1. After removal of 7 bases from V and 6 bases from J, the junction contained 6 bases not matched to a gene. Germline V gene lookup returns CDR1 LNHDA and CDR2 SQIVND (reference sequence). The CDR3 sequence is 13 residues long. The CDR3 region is CASKVDRSQPQHF. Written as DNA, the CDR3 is TGTGCCAGTAAAGTGGACAGGAGTCAGCCCCAGCATTTT.

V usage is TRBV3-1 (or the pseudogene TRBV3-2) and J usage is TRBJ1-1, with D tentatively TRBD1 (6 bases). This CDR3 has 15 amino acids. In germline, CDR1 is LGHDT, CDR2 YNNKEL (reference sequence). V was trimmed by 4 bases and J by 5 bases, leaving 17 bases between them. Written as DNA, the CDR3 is TGTGCCAGCAGCCGGGGGCAGGGTCTTTGGACTGAAGCTTTCTTT. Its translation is CASSRGQGLWTEAFF.

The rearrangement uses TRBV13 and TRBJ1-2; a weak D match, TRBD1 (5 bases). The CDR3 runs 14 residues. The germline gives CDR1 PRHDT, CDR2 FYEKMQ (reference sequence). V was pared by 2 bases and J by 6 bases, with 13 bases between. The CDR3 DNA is TGTGCCAGCAGCTTAAAGGCAATGGGGCATGGCTACACCTTC. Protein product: CASSLKAMGHGYTF.

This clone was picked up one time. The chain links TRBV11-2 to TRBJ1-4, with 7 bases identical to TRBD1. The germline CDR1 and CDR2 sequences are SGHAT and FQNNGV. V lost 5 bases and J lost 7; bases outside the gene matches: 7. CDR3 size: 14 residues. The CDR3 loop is CASSVQGLSEKLFF. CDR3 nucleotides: TGTGCCAGCAGCGTACAGGGGCTCTCTGAAAAACTGTTTTTT.

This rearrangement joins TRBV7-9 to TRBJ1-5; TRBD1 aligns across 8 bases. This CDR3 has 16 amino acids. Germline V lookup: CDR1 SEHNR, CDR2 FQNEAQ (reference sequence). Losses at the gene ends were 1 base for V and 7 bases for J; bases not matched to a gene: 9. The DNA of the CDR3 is TGTGCCAGCAGCTTAGTCCCCACAGGGGGAGACCAGCCCCAGCATTTT. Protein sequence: CASSLVPTGGDQPQHF.

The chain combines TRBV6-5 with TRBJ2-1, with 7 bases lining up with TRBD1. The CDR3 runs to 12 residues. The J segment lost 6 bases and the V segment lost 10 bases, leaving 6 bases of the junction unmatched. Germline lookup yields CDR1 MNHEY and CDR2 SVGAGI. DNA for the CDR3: TGTGCCACGTTACAGGGGACCAATGAGCAGTTCTTC. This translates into CATLQGTNEQFF.

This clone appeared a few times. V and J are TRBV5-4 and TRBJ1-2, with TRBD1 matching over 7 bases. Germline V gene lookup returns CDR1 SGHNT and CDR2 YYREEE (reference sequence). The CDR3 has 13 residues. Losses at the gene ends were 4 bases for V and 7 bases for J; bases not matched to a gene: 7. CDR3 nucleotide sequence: TGTGCCAGCAGCCCCCGGGACAGTCGTGGCTACACCTTC. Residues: CASSPRDSRGYTF. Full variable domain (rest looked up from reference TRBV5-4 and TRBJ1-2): ETGVTQSPTHLIKTRGQQVTLRCSSQSGHNTVSWYQQALGQGPQFIFQYYREEENGRGNFPPRFSGLQFPNYSSELNVNALELDDSALYLCASSPRDSRGYTFGSGTRLTVV.

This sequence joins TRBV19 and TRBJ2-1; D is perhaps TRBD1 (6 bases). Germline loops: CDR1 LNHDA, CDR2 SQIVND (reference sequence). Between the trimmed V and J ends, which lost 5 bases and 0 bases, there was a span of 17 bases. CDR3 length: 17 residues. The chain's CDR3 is CASSQGHGSLSYNEQFF. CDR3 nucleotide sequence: TGTGCCAGTAGTCAGGGACATGGCAGCCTCTCCTACAATGAGCAGTTCTTC.

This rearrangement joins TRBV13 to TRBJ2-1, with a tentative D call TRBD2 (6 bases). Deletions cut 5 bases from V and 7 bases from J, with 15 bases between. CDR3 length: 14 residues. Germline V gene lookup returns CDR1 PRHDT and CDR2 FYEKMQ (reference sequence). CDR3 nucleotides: TGTGCCAGCAGCGGTCTAGCGACGGGAAATGAGCAGTTCTTC. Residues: CASSGLATGNEQFF.

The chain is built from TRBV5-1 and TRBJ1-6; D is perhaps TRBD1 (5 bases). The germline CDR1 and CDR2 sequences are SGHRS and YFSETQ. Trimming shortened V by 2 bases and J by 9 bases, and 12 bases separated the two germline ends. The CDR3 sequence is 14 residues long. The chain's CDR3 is CASSLDSTASPLHF. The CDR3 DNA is TGCGCCAGCAGCTTAGACAGTACCGCTTCACCCCTCCACTTT.

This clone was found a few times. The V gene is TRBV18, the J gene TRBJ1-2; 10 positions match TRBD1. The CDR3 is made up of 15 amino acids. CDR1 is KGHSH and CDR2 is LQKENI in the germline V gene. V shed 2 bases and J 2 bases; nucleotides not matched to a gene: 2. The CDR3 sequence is CASSPTGQGNYGYTF. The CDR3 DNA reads TGTGCCAGCTCACCAACGGGACAGGGGAACTATGGCTACACCTTC.

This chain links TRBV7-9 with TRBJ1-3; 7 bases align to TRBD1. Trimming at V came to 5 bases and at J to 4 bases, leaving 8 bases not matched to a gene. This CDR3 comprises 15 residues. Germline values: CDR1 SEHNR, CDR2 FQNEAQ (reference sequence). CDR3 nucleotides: TGTGCCAGCAGCACTCATGGACAGGCAGGAAACACCATATATTTT. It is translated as CASSTHGQAGNTIYF.

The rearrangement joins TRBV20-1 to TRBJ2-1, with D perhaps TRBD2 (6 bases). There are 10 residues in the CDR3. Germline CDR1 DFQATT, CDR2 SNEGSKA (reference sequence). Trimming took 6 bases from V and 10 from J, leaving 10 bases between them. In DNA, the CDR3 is TGCAGTGCCGGGGACTTCGAGCAGTTCTTC. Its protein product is CSAGDFEQFF.

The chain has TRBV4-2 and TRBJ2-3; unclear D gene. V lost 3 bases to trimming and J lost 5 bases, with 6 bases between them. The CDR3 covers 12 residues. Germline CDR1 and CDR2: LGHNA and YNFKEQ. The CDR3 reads CASSHRGDTQYF. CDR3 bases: TGTGCCAGCAGCCATAGAGGAGATACGCAGTATTTT.

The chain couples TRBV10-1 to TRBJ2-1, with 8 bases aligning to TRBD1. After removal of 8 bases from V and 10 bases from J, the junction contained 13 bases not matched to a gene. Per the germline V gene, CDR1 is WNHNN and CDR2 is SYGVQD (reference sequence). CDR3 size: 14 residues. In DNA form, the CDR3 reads TGCGCCAGCTCCGGACAGGGTAGCCCGAGGGAGCAGTTCTTC. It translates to CASSGQGSPREQFF.

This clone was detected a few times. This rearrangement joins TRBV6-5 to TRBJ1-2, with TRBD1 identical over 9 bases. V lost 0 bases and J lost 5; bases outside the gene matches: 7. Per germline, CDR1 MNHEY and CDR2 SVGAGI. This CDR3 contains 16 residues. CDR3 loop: CASSYSPWDRAYGYTF. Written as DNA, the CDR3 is TGTGCCAGCAGTTACTCTCCCTGGGACAGGGCTTATGGCTACACCTTC.

The CDR3 here is CASSAGYTEAFF. The DNA for the CDR3 is TGTGCCAGCAGCGCGGGGTACACTGAAGCTTTCTTT. The genes are TRBV5-6 and TRBJ1-1, with D hard to call. This CDR3 contains 12 residues. CDR1 is SGHDT and CDR2 is YYEEEE in the germline V gene. Trimming left V 4 bases short and J 3 bases short, with 7 bases between.

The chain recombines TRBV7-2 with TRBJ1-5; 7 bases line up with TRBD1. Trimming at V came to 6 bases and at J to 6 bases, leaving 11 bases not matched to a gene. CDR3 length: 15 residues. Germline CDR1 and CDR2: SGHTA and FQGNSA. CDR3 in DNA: TGTGCCAGCAGTTACAGGGGCTTAGTTGGTCAGCCCCAGCATTTT. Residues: CASSYRGLVGQPQHF.

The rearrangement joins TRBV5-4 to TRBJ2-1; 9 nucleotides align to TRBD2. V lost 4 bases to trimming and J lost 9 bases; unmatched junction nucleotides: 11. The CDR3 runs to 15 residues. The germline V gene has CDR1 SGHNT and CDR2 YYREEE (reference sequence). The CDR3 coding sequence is TGTGCCAGCAGCGGTAGCGGGGGCGCGCAGGGTGAGCAGTTCTTC. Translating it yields CASSGSGGAQGEQFF.

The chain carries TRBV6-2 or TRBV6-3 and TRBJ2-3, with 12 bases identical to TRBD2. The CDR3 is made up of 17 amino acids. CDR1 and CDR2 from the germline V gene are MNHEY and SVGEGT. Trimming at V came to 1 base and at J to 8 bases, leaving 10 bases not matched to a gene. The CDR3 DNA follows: TGTGCCAGCAGTTACTTACCCACTAGCGGGGGGTCCGTTACGCAGTATTTT. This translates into CASSYLPTSGGSVTQYF.

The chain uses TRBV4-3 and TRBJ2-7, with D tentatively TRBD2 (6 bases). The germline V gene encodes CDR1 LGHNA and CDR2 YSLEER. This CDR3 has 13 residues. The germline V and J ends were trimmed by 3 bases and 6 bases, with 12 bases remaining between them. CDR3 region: CASSQRGGGEQYF. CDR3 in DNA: TGCGCCAGCAGCCAGCGGGGAGGAGGCGAGCAGTACTTC.

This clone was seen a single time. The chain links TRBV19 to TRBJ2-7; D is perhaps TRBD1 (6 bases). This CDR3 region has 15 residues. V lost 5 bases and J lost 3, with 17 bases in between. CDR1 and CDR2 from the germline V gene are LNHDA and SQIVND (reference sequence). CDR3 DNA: TGTGCCAGTAGTCCCGGACAGTTGGGTGGCTACGAGCAGTACTTC. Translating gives CASSPGQLGGYEQYF.

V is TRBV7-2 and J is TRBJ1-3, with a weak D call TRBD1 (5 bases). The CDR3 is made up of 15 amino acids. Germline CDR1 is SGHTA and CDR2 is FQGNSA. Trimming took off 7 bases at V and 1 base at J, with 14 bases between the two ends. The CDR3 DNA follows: TGTGCCAGCACCCTAGGAGGGGCGTCTGGAAACACCATATATTTT. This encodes CASTLGGASGNTIYF.

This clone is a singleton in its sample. The CDR3 reads CATSDSGQGRSKLFF. In DNA form, the CDR3 reads TGTGCCACCAGTGATTCCGGACAGGGCCGTTCGAAACTGTTTTTT. This chain connects TRBV24-1 to TRBJ1-4, with 8 bases aligning to TRBD1. Germline V lookup: CDR1 KGHDR, CDR2 SFDVKD. V shed 2 bases, J shed 11 bases, and the junction held 9 bases outside the gene matches. This CDR3 is 15 amino acids long.

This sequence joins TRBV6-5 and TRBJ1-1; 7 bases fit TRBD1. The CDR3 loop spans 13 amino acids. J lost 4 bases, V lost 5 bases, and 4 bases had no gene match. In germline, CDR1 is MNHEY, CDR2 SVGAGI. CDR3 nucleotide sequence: TGTGCCAGCAGTAGACAGGGAGGCACTGAAGCTTTCTTT. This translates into CASSRQGGTEAFF.